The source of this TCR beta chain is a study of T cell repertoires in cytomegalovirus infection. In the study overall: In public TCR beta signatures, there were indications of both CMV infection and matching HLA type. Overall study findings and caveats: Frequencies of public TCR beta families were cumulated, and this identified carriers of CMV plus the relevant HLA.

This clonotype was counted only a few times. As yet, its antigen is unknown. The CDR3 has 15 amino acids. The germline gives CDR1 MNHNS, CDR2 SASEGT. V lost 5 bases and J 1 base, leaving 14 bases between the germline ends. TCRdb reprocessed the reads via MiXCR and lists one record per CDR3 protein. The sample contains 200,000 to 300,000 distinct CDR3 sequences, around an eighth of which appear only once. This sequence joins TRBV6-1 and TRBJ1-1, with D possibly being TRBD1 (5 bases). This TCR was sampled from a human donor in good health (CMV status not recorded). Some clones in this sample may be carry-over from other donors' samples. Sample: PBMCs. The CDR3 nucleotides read TGTGCCAGCAGTAGTCACGACGGGGCGAACACTGAAGCTTTCTTT. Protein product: CASSSHDGANTEAFF.